A selection of T cell receptor beta chains follows, all from one sample in a study of spatial heterogeneity in lung cancer. MiXCR, applied by TCRdb to the 5' RACE reads, yields one record per CDR3 protein. The data show more than 10,000 distinct CDR3 sequences, roughly 15% seen once. Sequencing was performed on lung tumor tissue, taken at surgery. The receptors come from a male donor with early-stage non-small cell lung cancer. CDR3s include the opening cysteine and the closing phenylalanine or tryptophan. Each record gives: V gene, J gene, clone size, D gene, CDR3 DNA, CDR3 protein. D genes are given only for firm matches. A row's size may be missing; if present it is once, few, many or a size class.

V: TRBV20-1; J: TRBJ1-5; size: few; D: TRBD1; DNA: TGCAGTGCTAGAGCCTCGACAGGGGGCAGCAATCAGCCCCAGCATTTT; CDR3: CSARASTGGSNQPQHF
V: TRBV6-5; J: TRBJ1-1; size: large; D: NA; DNA: TGTGCCAGCACATCAGGGATCAACACTGAAGCTTTCTTT; CDR3: CASTSGINTEAFF
V: TRBV4-1; J: TRBJ2-3; size: many; D: TRBD2; DNA: TGCGCCAGCAGCCAGAGGACTAGCGGGAGGGATACGCAGTATTTT; CDR3: CASSQRTSGRDTQYF
V: TRBV6-6; J: TRBJ2-5; size: many; D: TRBD1; DNA: TGTGCCAGCAGCTGGACAGGGAAAGAGACCCAGTACTTC; CDR3: CASSWTGKETQYF
V: TRBV3-1; J: TRBJ1-5; size: many; D: NA; DNA: TGTGCCAGCAGCCAACGAGGGGGTGGTCAGCCCCAGCATTTT; CDR3: CASSQRGGGQPQHF
V: TRBV4-2; J: TRBJ1-4; size: few; D: NA; DNA: TGTGCCAGCACACAGACCGTGACCGCAACTAATGAAAAACTGTTTTTT; CDR3: CASTQTVTATNEKLFF
V: TRBV29-1; J: TRBJ2-3; size: few; D: TRBD1; DNA: TGCAGCGCCGGGACAGGGGTTCGAGATACGCAGTATTTT; CDR3: CSAGTGVRDTQYF
V: TRBV18; J: TRBJ2-4; size: NA; D: TRBD1; DNA: TGTGCCAGCTCTCCAAGGGGACCGGGACAGGGACAAAACATTCAGTACTTC; CDR3: CASSPRGPGQGQNIQYF
V: TRBV19; J: TRBJ1-5; size: many; D: NA; DNA: TGTGCCAGTAGTACCATTCAAATCCCGGGAGGTCAGCCCCAGCATTTT; CDR3: CASSTIQIPGGQPQHF
V: TRBV6-5; J: TRBJ1-5; size: few; D: NA; DNA: TGTGCCAGCAGTTACTCTGGGGACCAGCCCCAGCATTTT; CDR3: CASSYSGDQPQHF
V: TRBV20-1; J: TRBJ2-7; size: many; D: NA; DNA: TGCAGTGCTAGATCCCTCGCCAAGAGCTCCTACGAGCAGTACTTC; CDR3: CSARSLAKSSYEQYF
V: TRBV27; J: TRBJ1-6; size: NA; D: NA; DNA: TGTGCCAGCAGTTTGCCCAGGGAATTTAATTCACCCCTCCACTTT; CDR3: CASSLPREFNSPLHF
V: TRBV7-2; J: TRBJ2-6; size: NA; D: NA; DNA: TGTGCCAGCAGCTCACTTCCCTACCCCTCTGGGGCCAACGTCCTGACTTTC; CDR3: CASSSLPYPSGANVLTF
V: TRBV6-1; J: TRBJ2-1; size: many; D: NA; DNA: TGTGCCAGCAGTGAAAGTCTCTCTCTTTACAATGAGCAGTTCTTC; CDR3: CASSESLSLYNEQFF
V: TRBV7-2; J: TRBJ1-5; size: medium-sized; D: NA; DNA: TGTGCCAGCAGCCCAGGGGTGCGGCAGCCCCAGCATTTT; CDR3: CASSPGVRQPQHF
V: TRBV6-5; J: TRBJ2-1; size: NA; D: NA; DNA: TGTGCCAGCAGACTACAGGGAAGGACGATTACCGAGCAGTTCTTC; CDR3: CASRLQGRTITEQFF
V: TRBV7-6; J: TRBJ2-2; size: NA; D: NA; DNA: TGTGCCAGCAGCTTAGGAACGAACACCGGGGAGCTGTTTTTT; CDR3: CASSLGTNTGELFF
V: TRBV28; J: TRBJ2-3; size: medium-sized; D: NA; DNA: TGTGCCAGCAGGGCAGATACGCAGTATTTT; CDR3: CASRADTQYF
V: TRBV6-1; J: TRBJ2-1; size: many; D: NA; DNA: TGTGCCAGCAGTGAAGGGCTCGAGAACAATGAGCAGTTCTTC; CDR3: CASSEGLENNEQFF
V: TRBV7-8; J: TRBJ2-7; size: many; D: NA; DNA: TGTGCCAGCAGCTTCGGAGGCGAGCAGTACTTC; CDR3: CASSFGGEQYF
V: TRBV7-2; J: TRBJ2-1; size: many; D: NA; DNA: TGTGCCAGCAGCTTCTTGCAGGGTACTGAGCAGTTCTTC; CDR3: CASSFLQGTEQFF
V: TRBV12-3/TRBV12-4; J: TRBJ1-1; size: many; D: NA; DNA: TGTGCCAGCAGTTTAGGGCCATACACTGAAGCTTTCTTT; CDR3: CASSLGPYTEAFF
V: TRBV5-1; J: TRBJ2-5; size: many; D: TRBD2; DNA: TGCGCCAGCAGCTGGACTAGCGGGAGTGCAGAGACCCAGTACTTC; CDR3: CASSWTSGSAETQYF
V: TRBV6-5; J: TRBJ2-1; size: many; D: TRBD2; DNA: TGTGCCAGCAGGAGCGGGAGCTCCTACAATGAGCAGTTCTTC; CDR3: CASRSGSSYNEQFF
V: TRBV6-5; J: TRBJ2-7; size: few; D: NA; DNA: TGTGCCAGCAGGGAGAACTACGAGCAGTACTTC; CDR3: CASRENYEQYF
V: TRBV5-1; J: TRBJ2-5; size: NA; D: NA; DNA: TGCGCCAGCAGCTTGGGTTTCGGACAACAAGAGACCCAGTACTTC; CDR3: CASSLGFGQQETQYF
V: TRBV24-1; J: TRBJ1-5; size: NA; D: NA; DNA: TGTGCCACCAGCAACACAGGGATCCAGCCCCAGCATTTT; CDR3: CATSNTGIQPQHF
V: TRBV29-1; J: TRBJ2-5; size: NA; D: NA; DNA: TGCAGCGTTGAGCGCGGCCCTGGAGAGACCCAGTACTTC; CDR3: CSVERGPGETQYF
V: TRBV7-6; J: TRBJ2-3; size: many; D: NA; DNA: TGTGCCAGCAGCTTAGTGGGGGCCGGCACAGATACGCAGTATTTT; CDR3: CASSLVGAGTDTQYF
V: TRBV5-4; J: TRBJ2-1; size: many; D: TRBD2; DNA: TGTGCCAGCAGCTGGGGCGGGAGAAATGCGAATGAGCAGTTCTTC; CDR3: CASSWGGRNANEQFF